These 4 T cell receptor beta chains share one sample of origin, sequenced in a study of cytomegalovirus exposure and HLA in healthy donors. PCR involved 60 Vbeta and 13 Jbeta primers. The protocol was immunoSEQ multiplex PCR, while the TCRdb copy is restricted to in-frame clones and leaves out a portion. The sample records roughly 200,000 clones, about 80% being singletons. The sequenced material came from PBMCs. All receptors derive from a woman aged 25-40 years in good health and CMV-seropositive.

V is TRBV11-2 and J is TRBJ2-1; the match to TRBD1 covers 9 bases. The CDR3 consists of 19 residues. CDR1 and CDR2 (germline): SGHAT, FQNNGV. The V gene end was trimmed by 6 bases and the J gene end by 6 bases; junction bases not matched to a gene: 21. In nucleotides, the CDR3 is TGTGCCAGCAGTCACACCAAGTGGGACAGGGACACTCTAGTCAATGAGCAGTTCTTC. This sequence encodes CASSHTKWDRDTLVNEQFF.

The genes are TRBV4-2 and TRBJ2-1, with D possibly matching TRBD2 (6 bases). This CDR3 is 18 amino acids long. The ends were cut back, 1 base at V and 7 bases at J, with 23 bases in the middle. Germline V lookup: CDR1 LGHNA, CDR2 YNFKEQ. CDR3 sequence (DNA): TGTGCCAGCAGCCAAGTTGGAACTAGCTCCCTGCCCGGGAATGAGCAGTTCTTC. Protein product: CASSQVGTSSLPGNEQFF.

The rearrangement links TRBV7-8 to TRBJ1-1; 7 nucleotides align to TRBD1. CDR3 size: 15 residues. Germline CDR1 and CDR2: SGHVS and FQNEAQ. The ends lost 5 bases at V and 1 base at J; junction bases unmatched: 7. This CDR3 reads CASSPRGPRNTEAFF. The CDR3 coding sequence is TGTGCCAGCAGCCCTAGGGGGCCGAGGAACACTGAAGCTTTCTTT.

J is TRBJ2-2 and V is TRBV6-5; D unresolved. Per germline, CDR1 MNHEY and CDR2 SVGAGI. V lost 10 bases and J 4 bases, leaving 16 bases between the germline ends. The CDR3 consists of 14 residues. As DNA, the CDR3 is TGTGCCACTGCGGCGAGCGCCGGCACCGGGGAGCTGTTTTTT. Its protein is CATAASAGTGELFF.